The entry that follows covers one T cell receptor (beta chain) sequence. Antigen: not known. One end of the junction varies from germline; a read error may be responsible. Profiled with immunoSEQ multiplex PCR; TCRdb holds only in-frame clones, not every one. The table records about 1 million clones, more than 60% of them present only once. This entry comes from a study of shared clonotypes between healthy human individuals. General observations from the study: Between a few donors, naive CD4 clonotypes were shared at a level of about 5%. Researchers found naive subsets generally carried larger estimated richness than memory subsets.

Germline V gene lookup returns CDR1 LNHDA and CDR2 SQIVND (reference sequence). The CDR3 is made up of 14 amino acids. The study separated CD4+ cells into CD45RA+ naive and CD45RA-negative memory subsets. Sequenced: memory CD4+ T cells sorted from blood. Subset defined: CD45RA-negative fraction. The receptor was derived from a young man in good health. The V gene is TRBV19, the J gene TRBJ2-6; D gene unclear. The CDR3: CASSFLAGANVLTF. The DNA of the CDR3 is TGTGCCAGTAGTTTCCTGGCTGGAGCCAACGTCCTGACTTTC.